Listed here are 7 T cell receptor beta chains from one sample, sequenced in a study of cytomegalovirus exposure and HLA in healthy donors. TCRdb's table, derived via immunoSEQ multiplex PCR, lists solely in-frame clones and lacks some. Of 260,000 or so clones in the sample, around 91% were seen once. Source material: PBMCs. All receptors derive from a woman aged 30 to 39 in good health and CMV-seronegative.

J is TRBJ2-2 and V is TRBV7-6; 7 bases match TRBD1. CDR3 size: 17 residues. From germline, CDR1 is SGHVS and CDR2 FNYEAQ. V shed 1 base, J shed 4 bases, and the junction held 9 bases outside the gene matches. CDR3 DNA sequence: TGTGCCAGCAGCTTAGGTCCAGGGGGTGTGTTCACCGGGGAGCTGTTTTTT. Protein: CASSLGPGGVFTGELFF.

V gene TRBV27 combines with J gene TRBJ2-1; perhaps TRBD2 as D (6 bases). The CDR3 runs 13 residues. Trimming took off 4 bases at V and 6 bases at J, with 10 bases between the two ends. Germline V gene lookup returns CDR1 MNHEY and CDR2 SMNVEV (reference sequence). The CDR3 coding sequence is TGTGCCAGCAGTTACCTGGGGGGCAATGAGCAGTTCTTC. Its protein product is CASSYLGGNEQFF.

The CDR3 DNA reads TGTGCCAGCAGCGTAGGACAGGGTACCGGGGAGCTGTTTTTT. This encodes CASSVGQGTGELFF. The V gene is TRBV9, the J gene TRBJ2-2, with 7 bases that match TRBD1. CDR1 and CDR2 (germline): SGDLS, YYNGEE. Trimming took 0 bases from V and 5 from J; bases not matched to a gene: 1. The CDR3 runs to 14 residues.

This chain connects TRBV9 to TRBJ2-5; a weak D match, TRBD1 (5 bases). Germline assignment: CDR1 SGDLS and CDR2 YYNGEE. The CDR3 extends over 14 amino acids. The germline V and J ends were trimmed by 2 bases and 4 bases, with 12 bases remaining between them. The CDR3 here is CASSVGQARETQYF. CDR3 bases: TGTGCCAGCAGCGTCGGACAAGCCCGAGAGACCCAGTACTTC.

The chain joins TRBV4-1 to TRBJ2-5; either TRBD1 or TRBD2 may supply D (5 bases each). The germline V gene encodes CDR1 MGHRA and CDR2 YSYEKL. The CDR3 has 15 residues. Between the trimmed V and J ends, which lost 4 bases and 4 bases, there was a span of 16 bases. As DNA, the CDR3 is TGCGCCAGCAGCCTCCTTTTTTCGGGGCCAGAGACCCAGTACTTC. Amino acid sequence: CASSLLFSGPETQYF.

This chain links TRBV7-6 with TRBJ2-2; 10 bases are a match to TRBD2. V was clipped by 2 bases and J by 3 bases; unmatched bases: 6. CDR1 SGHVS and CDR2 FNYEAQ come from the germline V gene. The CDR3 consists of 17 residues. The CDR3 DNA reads TGTGCCAGCAGCTTATACCTAGCGGGAGTAGACACCGGGGAGCTGTTTTTT. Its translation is CASSLYLAGVDTGELFF.

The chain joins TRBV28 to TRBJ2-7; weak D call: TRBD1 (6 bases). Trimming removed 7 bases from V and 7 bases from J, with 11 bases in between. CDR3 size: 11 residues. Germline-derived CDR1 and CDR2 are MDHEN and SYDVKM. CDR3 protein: CASIFRGEQYF. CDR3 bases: TGTGCCAGCATTTTTAGGGGGGAGCAGTACTTC.